This T cell receptor beta chain stems from a study of T cells in Graves' hyperthyroidism and ophthalmopathy. The wider study: Sampling of peripheral blood happened at initial diagnosis, prior to any treatment.

Diagnoses were made from clinical symptoms, serum measures (thyroxine and TRAb), thyroid ultrasound and orbital computed tomography. Germline-derived CDR1 and CDR2 are LGHDT and YNNKEL (reference sequence). After removal of 4 bases from V and 9 bases from J, the junction contained 5 bases not matched to a gene. CDR3 length equals 12 residues. Amplification of TCR beta CDR3 regions used RNA as the template. With the HTBI primer set, the TCR CDR3 went through a first round of RT-PCR. MiXCR was run by TCRdb on the multiplex PCR reads, yielding one entry per CDR3 protein. The sample has roughly 420,000 distinct CDR3 sequences, around 13% seen once.

This chain links TRBV3-1 with TRBJ1-1; 7 bases align to TRBD1. Sequenced material: blood. The TCR sequence derives from a woman between 18 and 29 years old with Graves' hyperthyroidism. Written as DNA, the CDR3 is TGTGCCAGCAGCCGCGGGACAGAAAAAGCTTTCTTT. Protein product: CASSRGTEKAFF.